This T cell receptor (beta chain) was identified in a study of cytomegalovirus exposure and HLA in healthy donors. Overall study findings and caveats: Sequencing likely produced, as an artifact, a cluster of highly shared sequence variants. Follow-up analysis seemed to connect common viral pathogens with several of the most significant clusters identified. Fewer than 200 TCR beta chains were listed as cytomegalovirus-associated.

PCR amplification relied on 60 Vbeta primers (plus 13 Jbeta primers). The protocol was immunoSEQ multiplex PCR, while the TCRdb copy is restricted to in-frame clones and leaves out a portion. The profile shows fewer than 150,000 clones, 80% of them singletons. The V end lost 3 bases, the J end lost 0 bases, and 12 bases lay between the germline ends. The CDR3 totals 16 residues. CDR1 is ENHRY, CDR2 SYGVKD, per germline. For this clone: Its antigen remains unidentified.

Input material: PBMCs. This chain links TRBV10-3 with TRBJ1-5; tentatively, D is TRBD1 (5 bases). This clonotype originated in a male donor in good health and CMV-seronegative. CDR3 DNA: TGTGCCATCAGTGAACGGGGGAGAGATAGCAATCAGCCCCAGCATTTT. This codes for CAISERGRDSNQPQHF.